The subject of this entry is one T cell receptor (beta chain). This sample is part of a study of blood T cell repertoires in COVID-19. Across the whole study: The cDNA or gDNA used as material had been derived from T cells, B-cell-depleted T cells, or PBMCs.

Methods used by the authors: Amplification from reference gene primers served as the basis for estimated nucleated cell counts. The table came from immunoSEQ multiplex PCR; TCRdb's copy has only in-frame clones and leaves some out. That table gives V, J and clone size, and the DNA gave D and trimming. The sample holds 15,000 to 20,000 clones, around nine tenths seen once. V shed 5 bases, J shed 3 bases, and the junction held 7 bases outside the gene matches. This CDR3 has 15 amino acids. Germline CDR1 and CDR2: SGHTA and FQGNSA. Sequenced input: peripheral blood. The receptor's source is a human donor in a cohort sampled during active COVID-19. The chain links TRBV7-2 to TRBJ1-2; TRBD1 matches at 9 bases. CDR3 residues: CASSLQGARDYGYTF. DNA of the CDR3: TGTGCCAGCAGCCTACAGGGGGCGCGTGACTATGGCTACACCTTC.